This is a list of T cell receptor beta chains from one sample in a study of regulatory and conventional T cells in RAG deficiency. Sequenced by immunoSEQ multiplex PCR; TCRdb stores in-frame clones only, minus some. The sample yields about 30,000 clones, 85% to 90% seen once. This sample was also put to use in a study of regulatory T cells.

The specimen was CD8+ T cells sorted from blood. The receptor set was obtained from a human donor in good health. Both conserved end residues are part of each CDR3. The order of the fields is V gene, D gene, J gene, clone size, CDR3 protein, CDR3 DNA. A D gene is named only where the DNA matches it firmly. The listing skips clone size in some rows; elsewhere it reads once, few, many or a size class.

v_gene: TRBV5-6
d_gene: -
j_gene: TRBJ2-2
abundance: -
CDR3aa: CASSMTVTGELFF
CDR3nt: TGTGCCAGCAGCATGACAGTCACCGGGGAGCTGTTTTTT

v_gene: TRBV18
d_gene: -
j_gene: TRBJ1-2
abundance: -
CDR3aa: CASSPKVQEVMVYTF
CDR3nt: TGTGCCAGCTCACCAAAGGTCCAGGAGGTGATGGTCTACACCTTC

v_gene: TRBV13
d_gene: TRBD1
j_gene: TRBJ2-3
abundance: once
CDR3aa: CASSFGTGGTDTQYF
CDR3nt: TGTGCCAGCAGCTTCGGGACAGGGGGCACAGATACGCAGTATTTT

v_gene: TRBV11-2
d_gene: -
j_gene: TRBJ2-7
abundance: -
CDR3aa: CASSSPGGGRASYEQYF
CDR3nt: TGTGCCAGCAGCTCTCCCGGGGGTGGGAGAGCTTCCTACGAGCAGTACTTC

v_gene: TRBV5-6
d_gene: TRBD2
j_gene: TRBJ2-1
abundance: once
CDR3aa: CASSALAGPSYNEQFF
CDR3nt: TGTGCCAGCAGCGCGTTAGCGGGGCCCTCCTACAATGAGCAGTTCTTC

v_gene: TRBV4-1
d_gene: -
j_gene: TRBJ1-5
abundance: -
CDR3aa: CASSQVWPGNQPQHF
CDR3nt: TGCGCCAGCAGCCAAGTCTGGCCAGGCAATCAGCCCCAGCATTTT

v_gene: TRBV4-1
d_gene: -
j_gene: TRBJ1-2
abundance: few
CDR3aa: CASSQEGGYTF
CDR3nt: TGCGCCAGCAGCCAAGAGGGCGGCTACACCTTC

v_gene: TRBV7-9
d_gene: -
j_gene: TRBJ2-5
abundance: -
CDR3aa: CASSLEVSLETQYF
CDR3nt: TGTGCCAGCAGCTTAGAGGTCTCGTTGGAGACCCAGTACTTC

v_gene: TRBV28
d_gene: TRBD1
j_gene: TRBJ2-2
abundance: -
CDR3aa: CASSPGTVGAGELFF
CDR3nt: TGTGCCAGCAGTCCCGGGACAGTTGGCGCCGGGGAGCTGTTTTTT

v_gene: TRBV19
d_gene: -
j_gene: TRBJ2-1
abundance: once
CDR3aa: CASSIINEQFF
CDR3nt: TGTGCCAGTAGTATAATCAATGAGCAGTTCTTC

v_gene: TRBV5-1
d_gene: -
j_gene: TRBJ2-2
abundance: once
CDR3aa: CASSRDDAGELFF
CDR3nt: TGCGCCAGCAGCCGTGACGACGCCGGGGAGCTGTTTTTT